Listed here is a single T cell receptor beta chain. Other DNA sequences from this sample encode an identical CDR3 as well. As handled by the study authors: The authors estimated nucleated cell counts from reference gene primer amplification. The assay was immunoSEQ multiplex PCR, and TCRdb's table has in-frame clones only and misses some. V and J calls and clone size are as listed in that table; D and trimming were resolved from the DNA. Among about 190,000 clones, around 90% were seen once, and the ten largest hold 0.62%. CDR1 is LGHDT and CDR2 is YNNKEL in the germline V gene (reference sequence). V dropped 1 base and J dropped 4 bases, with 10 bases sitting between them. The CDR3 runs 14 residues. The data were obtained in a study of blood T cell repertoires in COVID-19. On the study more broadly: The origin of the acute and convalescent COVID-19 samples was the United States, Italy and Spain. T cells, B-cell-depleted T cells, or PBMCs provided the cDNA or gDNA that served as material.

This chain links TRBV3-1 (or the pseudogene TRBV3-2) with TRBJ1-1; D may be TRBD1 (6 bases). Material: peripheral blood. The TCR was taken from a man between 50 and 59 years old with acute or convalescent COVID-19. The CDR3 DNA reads TGTGCCAGCAGCCAAGGGGGGCTGGGCACTGAAGCTTTCTTT. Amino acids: CASSQGGLGTEAFF.